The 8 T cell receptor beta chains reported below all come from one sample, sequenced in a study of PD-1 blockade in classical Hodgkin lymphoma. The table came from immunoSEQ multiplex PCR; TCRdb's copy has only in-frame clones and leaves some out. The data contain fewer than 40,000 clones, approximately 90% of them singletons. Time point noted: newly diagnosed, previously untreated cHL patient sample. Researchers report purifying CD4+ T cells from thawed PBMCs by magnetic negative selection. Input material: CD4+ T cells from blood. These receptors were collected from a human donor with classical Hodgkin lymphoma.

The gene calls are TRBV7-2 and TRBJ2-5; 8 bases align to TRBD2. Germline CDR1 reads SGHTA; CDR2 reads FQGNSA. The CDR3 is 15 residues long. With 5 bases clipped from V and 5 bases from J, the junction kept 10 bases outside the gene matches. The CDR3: CASSPRYGLAETQYF. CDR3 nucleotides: TGTGCCAGCAGCCCTAGATACGGACTAGCCGAGACCCAGTACTTC.

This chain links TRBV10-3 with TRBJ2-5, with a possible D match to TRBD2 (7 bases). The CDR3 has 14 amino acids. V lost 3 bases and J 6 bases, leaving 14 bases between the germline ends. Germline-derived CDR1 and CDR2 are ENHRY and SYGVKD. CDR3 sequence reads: CAISDGGGPKTQYF. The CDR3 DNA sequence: TGTGCCATCAGTGATGGGGGGGGGCCGAAGACCCAGTACTTC.

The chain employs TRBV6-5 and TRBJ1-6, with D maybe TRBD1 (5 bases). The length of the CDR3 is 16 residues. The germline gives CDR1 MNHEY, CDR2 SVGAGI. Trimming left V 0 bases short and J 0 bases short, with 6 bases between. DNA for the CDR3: TGTGCCAGCAGTTACTCGGGACGCTCCTATAATTCACCCCTCCACTTT. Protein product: CASSYSGRSYNSPLHF.

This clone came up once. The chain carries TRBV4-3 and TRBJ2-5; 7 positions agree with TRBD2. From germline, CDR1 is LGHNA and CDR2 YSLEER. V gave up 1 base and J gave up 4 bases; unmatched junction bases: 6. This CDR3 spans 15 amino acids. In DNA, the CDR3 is TGCGCCAGCAGCCAAGGACGGGAGCGGGGAGAGACCCAGTACTTC. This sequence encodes CASSQGRERGETQYF.

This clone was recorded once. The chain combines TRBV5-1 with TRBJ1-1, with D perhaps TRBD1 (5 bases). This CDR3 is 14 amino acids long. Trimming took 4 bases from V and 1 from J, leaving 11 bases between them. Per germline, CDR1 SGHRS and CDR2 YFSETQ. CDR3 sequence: CASSLSTENTEAFF. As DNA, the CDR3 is TGCGCCAGCAGCCTATCGACAGAGAACACTGAAGCTTTCTTT.

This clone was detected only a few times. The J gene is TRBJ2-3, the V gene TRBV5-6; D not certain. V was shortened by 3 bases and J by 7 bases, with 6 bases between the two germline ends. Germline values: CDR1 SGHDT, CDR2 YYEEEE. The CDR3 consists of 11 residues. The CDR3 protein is CASSSSNTQYF. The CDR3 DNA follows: TGTGCCAGCAGCTCCTCGAATACGCAGTATTTT.

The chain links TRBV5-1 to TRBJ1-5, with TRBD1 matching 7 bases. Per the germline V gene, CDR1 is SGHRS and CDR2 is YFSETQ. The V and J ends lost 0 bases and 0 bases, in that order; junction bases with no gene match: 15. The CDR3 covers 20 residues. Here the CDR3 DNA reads TGCGCCAGCAGCTTGGGGGTTATCGCAGGGGGTGAAAATAGCAATCAGCCCCAGCATTTT. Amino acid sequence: CASSLGVIAGGENSNQPQHF.

The CDR3 DNA sequence: TGTGCCAGCAGTAGGACAGGGACCGGGGAGCTGTTTTTT. Protein: CASSRTGTGELFF. This sequence joins TRBV6-5 and TRBJ2-2; 8 bases agree with TRBD1. Germline CDR1 is MNHEY and CDR2 is SVGAGI. The CDR3 is made up of 13 amino acids. Trimming at V came to 5 bases and at J to 5 bases, leaving 1 base not matched to a gene.